The 27 T cell receptor beta chains listed next were all sequenced from one sample in a study of blood T cell repertoires in COVID-19. The data were produced by immunoSEQ multiplex PCR, yet TCRdb's version contains in-frame clones alone and is incomplete. The table records about 300,000 clones, approximately 83% of them present only once. Material for sequencing was peripheral blood. These receptors were collected from a woman aged 45-65 years who had recovered from COVID-19.

This clone came up once. The gene calls are TRBV19 and TRBJ2-3, with 8 bases lining up with TRBD2. CDR1 is LNHDA and CDR2 is SQIVND in the germline V gene (reference sequence). The CDR3 is 16 residues long. V shed 5 bases, J shed 1 base, and the junction held 8 bases outside the gene matches. This CDR3 reads CASSAGTRSRTDTQYF. CDR3 DNA: TGTGCCAGTAGTGCAGGGACTAGAAGTCGCACAGATACGCAGTATTTT.

This chain links TRBV18 with TRBJ1-1; the D is unclear. V was pared by 6 bases and J by 1 base, with 15 bases between. Germline values: CDR1 KGHSH, CDR2 LQKENI. This CDR3 has 15 residues. Here the CDR3 DNA reads TGTGCCAGCTCCCCTCAGGAAGTTTCGAACACTGAAGCTTTCTTT. It encodes CASSPQEVSNTEAFF.

This clone was detected only once. The chain combines TRBV7-6 with TRBJ1-4, with 10 bases aligning to TRBD1. V was clipped by 5 bases and J by 7 bases; unmatched bases: 10. CDR1 SGHVS and CDR2 FNYEAQ come from the germline V gene. CDR3 length equals 16 residues. CDR3 DNA: TGTGCCAGCAGCAGAAGACAGGGGGCGATTTCTGAAAAACTGTTTTTT. This translates into CASSRRQGAISEKLFF.

This rearrangement joins TRBV4-3 to TRBJ1-4; 10 positions agree with TRBD1. The J segment lost 0 bases and the V segment lost 4 bases, leaving 8 bases of the junction unmatched. From germline, CDR1 is LGHNA and CDR2 YSLEER. This CDR3 contains 18 residues. CDR3 sequence: CASSLGQGGRATNEKLFF. CDR3 bases: TGCGCCAGCAGCCTAGGACAGGGGGGACGTGCAACTAATGAAAAACTGTTTTTT.

This sequence joins TRBV5-6 and TRBJ1-6; 7 nucleotides line up with TRBD1. The germline V gene encodes CDR1 SGHDT and CDR2 YYEEEE. The CDR3 totals 12 residues. V dropped 4 bases and J dropped 18; count of bases not matched to a gene: 10. CDR3 residues: CASSVGGQSPHF. CDR3 bases: TGTGCCAGCAGCGTGGGGGGACAGTCCCCCCACTTT.

The CDR3 protein is CASRPPFQANTEAFF. The CDR3 DNA follows: TGTGCCAGCAGACCTCCGTTCCAGGCGAACACTGAAGCTTTCTTT. This chain joins TRBV25-1 and TRBJ1-1; D is uncertain. The CDR3 has 15 residues. V was cut by 6 bases and J by 1 base, with 15 bases left in between. Germline V gene sequence: CDR1 MGHDK, CDR2 SYGVNS.

This chain connects TRBV5-8 to TRBJ1-2; TRBD1 matches 12 bases. The CDR3 loop spans 15 amino acids. Unmatched junction bases numbered 7, after V lost 3 bases and J lost 7 bases. In germline, CDR1 is SGHTS, CDR2 YDEGEE. CDR3 DNA: TGTGCCAGCAGCTGGGGACAGGGGGCGATAAGTGGCTACACCTTC. Protein product: CASSWGQGAISGYTF.

The chain carries TRBV4-2 and TRBJ1-6; 7 bases align to TRBD1. CDR1 is LGHNA, CDR2 YNFKEQ, per germline. CDR3 length equals 15 residues. The V and J ends lost 5 bases and 7 bases, in that order; junction bases with no gene match: 8. The CDR3 loop is CASSDRDRANSPLHF. CDR3 bases: TGTGCCAGCAGCGATCGGGACAGAGCAAATTCACCCCTCCACTTT.

The V gene is TRBV5-1, the J gene TRBJ1-3; D remains unclear. V was shortened by 2 bases and J by 0 bases, with 9 bases between the two germline ends. This CDR3 has 15 amino acids. Germline CDR1 is SGHRS and CDR2 is YFSETQ. The CDR3 protein is CASSFPDISGNTIYF. The CDR3 region has the DNA TGCGCCAGCAGCTTCCCCGACATCTCTGGAAACACCATATATTTT.

In nucleotides, the CDR3 is TGTGCCTCCGGGACTTCCCCCGGCACAGATACGCAGTATTTT. Residues: CASGTSPGTDTQYF. The chain couples TRBV30 to TRBJ2-3; D is perhaps TRBD2 (6 bases). There are 14 residues in the CDR3. Trimming took off 7 bases at V and 1 base at J, with 15 bases between the two ends. Looked up from germline, CDR1 is GTSNPN and CDR2 is SVGIG (reference sequence).

The rearrangement uses TRBV3-1 (or the pseudogene TRBV3-2) and TRBJ2-2; 9 bases agree with TRBD2. The CDR3 spans 16 residues. Per germline, CDR1 LGHDT and CDR2 YNNKEL (reference sequence). After removal of 7 bases from V and 2 bases from J, the junction contained 8 bases not matched to a gene. The CDR3, as DNA: TGTGCCAGCATCTCGCGGACTAGCGATAACACCGGGGAGCTGTTTTTT. Encoded protein: CASISRTSDNTGELFF.

The chain employs TRBV11-3 and TRBJ2-3; D perhaps matches TRBD2 (6 bases). The V gene lost 5 bases and the J gene lost 0 bases, with 12 bases spanning the gap. This CDR3 region has 15 residues. Germline V gene sequence: CDR1 SGHNT, CDR2 YENEEA. CDR3 nucleotide sequence: TGTGCCAGCAGCCTAAAGCGGGCTAGCACAGATACGCAGTATTTT. It yields the protein CASSLKRASTDTQYF.

This chain links TRBV4-3 with TRBJ1-4; possibly TRBD1 for D (6 bases). Germline CDR1 reads LGHNA; CDR2 reads YSLEER. The V and J ends lost 0 bases and 1 base respectively, with 21 bases between them. This CDR3 has 20 amino acids. CDR3 nucleotides: TGCGCCAGCAGCCAAGAGGCCGGGGGGCCAAGGAGTGGAACTAATGAAAAACTGTTTTTT. Translated, it gives CASSQEAGGPRSGTNEKLFF.

The V gene is TRBV5-5, the J gene TRBJ1-1; perhaps TRBD1 as D (5 bases). Germline lookup yields CDR1 SGHKS and CDR2 YYEKEE (reference sequence). Trimming shortened V by 6 bases and J by 0 bases, and 12 bases separated the two germline ends. The CDR3 is 14 residues long. CDR3 DNA sequence: TGTGCCAGCATGGATCAGGGCGTGAACACTGAAGCTTTCTTT. This codes for CASMDQGVNTEAFF.

In the case of this clone: One end of the junction is discordant with germline, which a read error may explain. The chain is built from TRBV12-3 or TRBV12-4 and TRBJ2-3; D gene uncertain. The length of the CDR3 is 12 residues. The CDR3 protein is CASRSSTDTQYF. CDR3 bases: TGTGCTAGCAGGTCTAGCACAGATACGCAGTATTTT.

The rearrangement joins TRBV27 to TRBJ1-2; D not resolved. CDR3 length: 11 amino acids. The V gene lost 4 bases and the J gene lost 8 bases, with 8 bases spanning the gap. The germline V gene encodes CDR1 MNHEY and CDR2 SMNVEV (reference sequence). The CDR3 loop reads CASSSRGGYTF. DNA for the CDR3: TGTGCCAGCAGTTCCAGAGGAGGCTACACCTTC.

The V and J genes are TRBV4-3 and TRBJ2-7; tentatively, D is TRBD1 (6 bases). Trimming stripped 2 bases from V and 5 bases from J, with 16 bases between. Germline V gene data show CDR1 as LGHNA and CDR2 as YSLEER. The CDR3 has 15 residues. The CDR3 spells CASSQQSQGFHEQYF. Here the CDR3 DNA reads TGCGCCAGCAGCCAACAATCACAGGGTTTCCACGAGCAGTACTTC.

The chain recombines TRBV4-3 with TRBJ2-3; D uncertain. Trimming left V 0 bases short and J 2 bases short, with 15 bases between. Germline assignment: CDR1 LGHNA and CDR2 YSLEER. CDR3 length equals 17 residues. The CDR3 DNA follows: TGCGCCAGCAGCCAAGAGGAAACTAACCCTTTCACAGATACGCAGTATTTT. This codes for CASSQEETNPFTDTQYF.

This chain's CDR3 is CASGGTSGGEYEQFF. CDR3 nucleotide sequence: TGTGCCAGTGGCGGGACTAGCGGGGGGGAATATGAGCAGTTCTTC. The chain links TRBV19 to TRBJ2-1; 16 bases agree with TRBD2. This CDR3 region has 15 residues. J gave up 8 bases and V 8 bases, and 6 bases lay outside the gene matches. Germline CDR1 LNHDA, CDR2 SQIVND (reference sequence).

J is TRBJ2-7 and V is TRBV28; D might be TRBD2 (6 bases). CDR3 size: 14 residues. CDR1 is MDHEN and CDR2 is SYDVKM in the germline V gene. V was cut by 7 bases and J by 6 bases, with 19 bases left in between. The CDR3 region is CASTGGGGISEQYF. The CDR3, as DNA: TGTGCCAGCACCGGGGGAGGTGGCATTTCCGAGCAGTACTTC.

The chain couples TRBV29-1 to TRBJ1-5; no clear D. Trimming cost V 6 bases and J 4 bases, with 13 bases left between them. Germline V lookup: CDR1 SQVTM, CDR2 ANQGSEA. The CDR3 runs 13 residues. CDR3 region: CSVAGELNQPQHF. DNA for the CDR3: TGCAGCGTGGCGGGAGAACTAAATCAGCCCCAGCATTTT.

The chain uses TRBV7-9 and TRBJ2-1, with 8 nucleotides matching TRBD1. The CDR3 spans 15 residues. CDR1 is SEHNR, CDR2 FQNEAQ, per germline (reference sequence). Trimming took 5 bases from V and 4 from J; bases not matched to a gene: 7. The CDR3 region is CASSRGTGGYNEQFF. The CDR3 DNA follows: TGTGCCAGCAGCCGGGGAACAGGGGGGTACAATGAGCAGTTCTTC.

The chain combines TRBV27 with TRBJ2-3; 12 nucleotides match TRBD2. After removal of 5 bases from V and 0 bases from J, the junction contained 12 bases not matched to a gene. CDR1 is MNHEY and CDR2 is SMNVEV in the germline V gene (reference sequence). The CDR3 is 19 residues long. CDR3 DNA sequence: TGTGCCAGCAGTCTGTTCGGGACTAGCGGGCGACGAAGCACAGATACGCAGTATTTT. It yields the protein CASSLFGTSGRRSTDTQYF.

The chain uses TRBV19 and TRBJ1-2; 10 nucleotides line up with TRBD1. The CDR3 is 15 residues long. Trimming at V came to 5 bases and at J to 8 bases, leaving 11 bases not matched to a gene. CDR1 and CDR2 from the germline V gene are LNHDA and SQIVND (reference sequence). The CDR3 protein is CASSAPGQGWRGYTF. For the CDR3, the DNA is TGTGCCAGTAGTGCCCCGGGACAGGGGTGGAGGGGCTACACCTTC.

Here the CDR3 reads CASSCHQGGPAGSYNEQFF. As DNA, the CDR3 is TGTGCCAGCAGCTGTCACCAGGGGGGCCCTGCGGGCTCCTACAATGAGCAGTTCTTC. The V and J genes are TRBV7-8 and TRBJ2-1; weak D call: TRBD1 (7 bases). This CDR3 comprises 19 residues. Germline CDR1 and CDR2: SGHVS and FQNEAQ. V shed 4 bases and J shed 0 bases, with 22 bases lying between them.

The sample holds one count of this clone. This sequence joins TRBV5-6 and TRBJ2-2, with TRBD2 as a possible D gene (6 bases). CDR1 and CDR2 from the germline V gene are SGHDT and YYEEEE. Between the trimmed V and J ends, which lost 4 bases and 7 bases, there was a span of 17 bases. This CDR3 has 15 residues. CDR3: CASSAVSTGVGELFF. CDR3 coding DNA: TGTGCCAGCAGCGCCGTGTCCACGGGGGTCGGGGAGCTGTTTTTT.

This clone appeared a few times. In DNA, the CDR3 is TGTGCCAGCAGTACGACAGGAAGGAATGAAAAACTGTTTTTT. This codes for CASSTTGRNEKLFF. The chain joins TRBV5-5 to TRBJ1-4, with a tentative D call TRBD1 (6 bases). Trimming pared 5 bases from V and 5 bases from J, leaving 13 bases between. Germline assignment: CDR1 SGHKS and CDR2 YYEKEE (reference sequence). The CDR3 extends over 14 amino acids.